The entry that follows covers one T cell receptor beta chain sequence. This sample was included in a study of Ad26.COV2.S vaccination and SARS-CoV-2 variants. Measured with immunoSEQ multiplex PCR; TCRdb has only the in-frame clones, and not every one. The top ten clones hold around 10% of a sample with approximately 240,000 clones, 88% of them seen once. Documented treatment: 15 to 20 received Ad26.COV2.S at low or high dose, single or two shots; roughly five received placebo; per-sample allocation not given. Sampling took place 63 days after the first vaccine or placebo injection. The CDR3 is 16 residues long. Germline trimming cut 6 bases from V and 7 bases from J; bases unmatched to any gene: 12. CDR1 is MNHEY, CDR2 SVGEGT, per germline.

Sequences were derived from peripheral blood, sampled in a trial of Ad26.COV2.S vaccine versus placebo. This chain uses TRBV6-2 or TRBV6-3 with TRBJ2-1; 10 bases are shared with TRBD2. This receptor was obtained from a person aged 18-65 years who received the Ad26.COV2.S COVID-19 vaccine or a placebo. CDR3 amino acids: CASRPRASGRGNEQFF. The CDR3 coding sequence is TGTGCCAGCAGGCCTCGGGCTAGCGGGAGAGGGAATGAGCAGTTCTTC.